Below are 19 T cell receptor beta chains sequenced from a single sample in a study of cytomegalovirus exposure and HLA in healthy donors. The PCR contained 60 Vbeta and 13 Jbeta primers. The repertoire was sequenced with immunoSEQ multiplex PCR; TCRdb's copy has only in-frame clones and lacks some. The sample carries roughly 100,000 clones, roughly 85% recorded once. Sequenced material: PBMCs. Receptors originate from a man aged 40-50 years in good health and CMV-seronegative.

The chain carries TRBV7-8 and TRBJ1-5, with D possibly being TRBD1 (6 bases). Trimming shortened V by 1 base and J by 7 bases, and 14 bases separated the two germline ends. Germline values: CDR1 SGHVS, CDR2 FQNEAQ. CDR3 length: 15 residues. This CDR3 reads CASSLGGGPWQPQHF. Written as DNA, the CDR3 is TGTGCCAGCAGCTTAGGAGGGGGTCCGTGGCAGCCCCAGCATTTT. The variable domain in full, completed from reference TRBV7-8 and TRBJ1-5, reads GAGVSQSPRYKVAKRGQDVALRCDPISGHVSLFWYQQALGQGPEFLTYFQNEAQLDKSGLPSDRFFAERPEGSVSTLKIQRTQQEDSAVYLCASSLGGGPWQPQHFGDGTRLSIL.

The rearrangement uses TRBV7-8 and TRBJ2-1; D remains ambiguous. Looked up from germline, CDR1 is SGHVS and CDR2 is FQNEAQ. V gave up 6 bases and J gave up 0 bases, with 9 bases separating them. The CDR3 consists of 14 residues. The CDR3 region has the DNA TGTGCCAGCAGTTTGCGGAGCTCCTACAATGAGCAGTTCTTC. Translated: CASSLRSSYNEQFF.

The genes are TRBV29-1 and TRBJ2-3; D is perhaps TRBD1 (6 bases). V shed 1 base and J shed 1 base, with 15 bases lying between them. Germline loops: CDR1 SQVTM, CDR2 ANQGSEA. The CDR3 totals 16 residues. The CDR3 DNA follows: TGCAGCGTTGAAGGGGGCAGGGGCTGGGGCACAGATACGCAGTATTTT. Translating gives CSVEGGRGWGTDTQYF.

This clone was counted once. The V gene is TRBV25-1, the J gene TRBJ2-3; a weak D match, TRBD2 (5 bases). Germline CDR1 MGHDK, CDR2 SYGVNS. The CDR3 spans 18 residues. V lost 1 base and J 2 bases, leaving 19 bases between the germline ends. This CDR3 reads CASSESTRATGFTDTQYF. The CDR3 nucleotides are TGTGCCAGCAGTGAATCCACAAGGGCAACGGGGTTCACAGATACGCAGTATTTT.

The chain combines TRBV10-3 with TRBJ2-7, with TRBD1 matching 7 bases. Germline CDR1 and CDR2: ENHRY and SYGVKD. This CDR3 contains 14 residues. The J segment lost 5 bases and the V segment lost 0 bases, leaving 4 bases of the junction unmatched. CDR3 residues: CAISESGGLNEQYF. The CDR3 DNA reads TGTGCCATCAGTGAGTCAGGGGGCCTTAACGAGCAGTACTTC.

The gene calls are TRBV18 and TRBJ2-3, with TRBD2 identical over 13 bases. This CDR3 region has 16 residues. Germline V gene lookup returns CDR1 KGHSH and CDR2 LQKENI. With V trimmed by 4 bases and J by 2 bases, 3 bases remained unmatched. CDR3 bases: TGTGCCAGCTCACGACTAGCGGGGGGCGACACAGATACGCAGTATTTT. Amino acid sequence: CASSRLAGGDTDTQYF.

The chain has TRBV27 and TRBJ1-1; 9 nucleotides align to TRBD1. J lost 1 base, V lost 2 bases, and 8 bases had no gene match. Germline V gene lookup returns CDR1 MNHEY and CDR2 SMNVEV (reference sequence). The CDR3 length is 17 residues. CDR3 sequence (DNA): TGTGCCAGCAGTTTACGTCCCGGGACAGGGTCGAACACTGAAGCTTTCTTT. This translates into CASSLRPGTGSNTEAFF.

The chain uses TRBV21-1 and TRBJ2-7; the listed D gene, TRBD1, was not tested against the DNA. TRBV21-1 represents a pseudogene. The CDR3 spans 17 residues. Here the CDR3 reads CASSKALSGTASYEQYF. The CDR3 DNA follows: TGTGCCAGCAGCAAAGCGCTTTCCGGGACAGCCTCCTACGAGCAGTACTTC.

This rearrangement joins TRBV9 to TRBJ2-1, with TRBD1 matching over 10 bases. Looked up from germline, CDR1 is SGDLS and CDR2 is YYNGEE. CDR3 size: 14 residues. The ends lost 0 bases at V and 9 bases at J; junction bases unmatched: 3. CDR3: CASSVGDRGGEQFF. The CDR3 coding sequence is TGTGCCAGCAGCGTAGGGGACAGGGGTGGTGAGCAGTTCTTC.

The chain has TRBV5-1 and TRBJ2-6; 7 nucleotides line up with TRBD2. The CDR3 length is 16 residues. V gave up 5 bases and J gave up 0 bases; unmatched junction bases: 5. CDR1 and CDR2 from the germline V gene are SGHRS and YFSETQ. As DNA, the CDR3 is TGCGCCAGCAGTTCTAGCGGAGACTCTGGGGCCAACGTCCTGACTTTC. This codes for CASSSSGDSGANVLTF.

The CDR3 protein is CASSSLPDSKAFF. The CDR3 region has the DNA TGTGCCAGCAGCTCTCTTCCGGACAGTAAAGCTTTCTTT. V usage is TRBV11-2 and J usage is TRBJ1-1; D perhaps matches TRBD1 (6 bases). Trimming took 4 bases from V and 9 from J, leaving 15 bases between them. Germline values: CDR1 SGHAT, CDR2 FQNNGV. There are 13 residues in the CDR3.

V and J are TRBV6-1 and TRBJ1-2; tentatively, D is TRBD1 (5 bases). CDR1 and CDR2 (germline): MNHNS, SASEGT. Trimming removed 7 bases from V and 1 base from J, with 13 bases in between. The CDR3 is made up of 14 amino acids. Here the CDR3 reads CASNSRQINYGYTF. CDR3 DNA: TGTGCCAGCAACAGCCGACAGATTAACTATGGCTACACCTTC.

This sequence joins TRBV28 and TRBJ2-1; 8 bases are a match to TRBD2. With V trimmed by 4 bases and J by 8 bases, 13 bases remained unmatched. The germline V gene has CDR1 MDHEN and CDR2 SYDVKM. The CDR3 runs to 16 residues. CDR3 region: CASSSPGDGGVYEQFF. CDR3 nucleotide sequence: TGTGCCAGCAGTTCCCCCGGGGACGGGGGGGTCTATGAGCAGTTCTTC.

This sequence joins TRBV7-9 and TRBJ2-3; maybe TRBD2 (6 bases). CDR3 size: 18 residues. V lost 4 bases to trimming and J lost 1 base, with 21 bases between them. Looked up from germline, CDR1 is SEHNR and CDR2 is FQNEAQ (reference sequence). This chain's CDR3 is CASSSPINPRGRTDTQYF. DNA for the CDR3: TGTGCCAGCAGCTCCCCCATTAATCCGCGGGGCCGCACAGATACGCAGTATTTT.

The genes are TRBV4-1 and TRBJ2-2; 12 bases fit TRBD2. The CDR3 has 17 residues. Germline V gene data show CDR1 as MGHRA and CDR2 as YSYEKL. With V trimmed by 1 base and J by 4 bases, 4 bases remained unmatched. Here the CDR3 DNA reads TGCGCCAGCAGCCAAGTCCCTAGCGGGGGGGGCACCGGGGAGCTGTTTTTT. Translated, it gives CASSQVPSGGGTGELFF.

V and J are TRBV2 and TRBJ2-2, with 8 positions matching TRBD1. The CDR3 totals 17 residues. Germline loops: CDR1 SNHLY, CDR2 FYNNEI. Germline trimming cut 5 bases from V and 6 bases from J; bases unmatched to any gene: 14. As DNA, the CDR3 is TGTGCCAGCAGTCGTACCCCGGGACAGGTGGGGGCCGGGGAGCTGTTTTTT. It codes for CASSRTPGQVGAGELFF. Combining the CDR3 with reference TRBV2 and TRBJ2-2 gives the whole variable domain EPEVTQTPSHQVTQMGQEVILRCVPISNHLYFYWYRQILGQKVEFLVSFYNNEISEKSEIFDDQFSVERPDGSNFTLKIRSTKLEDSAMYFCASSRTPGQVGAGELFFGEGSRLTVL.

This chain connects TRBV9 to TRBJ2-7, with 8 bases lining up with TRBD1. The trim removed 5 bases at V and 0 bases at J, leaving 10 bases unmatched. The germline CDR1 and CDR2 sequences are SGDLS and YYNGEE. The CDR3 length is 16 residues. CDR3 in amino acids: CASSNHRGFSSYEQYF. CDR3 bases: TGTGCCAGCAGTAACCACAGGGGGTTCAGCTCCTACGAGCAGTACTTC.

This clone was detected only once. The chain uses TRBV29-1 and TRBJ2-1; 10 bases agree with TRBD1. Germline V gene sequence: CDR1 SQVTM, CDR2 ANQGSEA. With V trimmed by 5 bases and J by 8 bases, 15 bases remained unmatched. This CDR3 spans 16 amino acids. In DNA form, the CDR3 reads TGCAGCGTTACGACAGGGGGCCGGTTTAGAGGCGATGAGCAGTTCTTC. As protein: CSVTTGGRFRGDEQFF.

The chain has TRBV9 and TRBJ2-3, with TRBD2 identical over 12 bases. This CDR3 has 17 residues. Germline CDR1 is SGDLS and CDR2 is YYNGEE. V dropped 3 bases and J dropped 1; count of bases not matched to a gene: 6. The CDR3 region has the DNA TGTGCCAGCAGCGCGGGACTAGCGGGCGCACGCACAGATACGCAGTATTTT. Residues: CASSAGLAGARTDTQYF.